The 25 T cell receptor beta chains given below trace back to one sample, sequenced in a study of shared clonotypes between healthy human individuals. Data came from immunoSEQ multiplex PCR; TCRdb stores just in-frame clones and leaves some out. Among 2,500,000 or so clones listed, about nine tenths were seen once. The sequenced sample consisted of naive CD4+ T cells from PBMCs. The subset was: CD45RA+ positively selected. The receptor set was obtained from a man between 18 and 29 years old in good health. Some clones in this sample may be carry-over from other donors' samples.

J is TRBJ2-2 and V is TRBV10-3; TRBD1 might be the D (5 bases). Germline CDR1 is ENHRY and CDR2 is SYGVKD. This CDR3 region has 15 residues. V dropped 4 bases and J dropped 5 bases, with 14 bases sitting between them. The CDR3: CAISVQGRKTGELFF. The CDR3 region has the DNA TGTGCCATCAGTGTGCAGGGTCGGAAGACCGGGGAGCTGTTTTTT.

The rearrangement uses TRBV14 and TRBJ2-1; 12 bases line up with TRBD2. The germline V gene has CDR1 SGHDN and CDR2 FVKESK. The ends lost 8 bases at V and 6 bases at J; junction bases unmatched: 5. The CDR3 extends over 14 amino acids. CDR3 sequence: CASGLAGPTNEQFF. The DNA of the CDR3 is TGTGCCAGCGGACTAGCGGGACCCACCAATGAGCAGTTCTTC.

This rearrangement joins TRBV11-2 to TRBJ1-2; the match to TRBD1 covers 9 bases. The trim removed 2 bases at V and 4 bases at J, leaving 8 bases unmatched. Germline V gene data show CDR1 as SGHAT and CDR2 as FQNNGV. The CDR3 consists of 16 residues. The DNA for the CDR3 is TGTGCCAGCAGCTTAAGTGGGACAGGGTGGTCCTATGGCTACACCTTC. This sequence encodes CASSLSGTGWSYGYTF.

The CDR3 nucleotides are TGTGCCAGCAGGGATTCGGGACTAGCGGTATACAATGAGCAGTTCTTC. It translates to CASRDSGLAVYNEQFF. This chain joins TRBV28 and TRBJ2-1; 11 nucleotides line up with TRBD2. Germline V gene sequence: CDR1 MDHEN, CDR2 SYDVKM. CDR3 size: 16 residues. V was pared by 6 bases and J by 4 bases, with 8 bases of the junction left unmatched.

CDR3 coding DNA: TGTGCCAGCAGCTTAGCCGGCGGGAGTCGGTCCGGGGAGCTGTTTTTT. This gives the protein CASSLAGGSRSGELFF. The chain is built from TRBV7-7 and TRBJ2-2, with 7 bases aligning to TRBD2. CDR3 length: 16 residues. Germline-derived CDR1 and CDR2 are SSHAT and FNYEAQ (reference sequence). V gave up 0 bases and J gave up 6 bases; unmatched junction bases: 7.

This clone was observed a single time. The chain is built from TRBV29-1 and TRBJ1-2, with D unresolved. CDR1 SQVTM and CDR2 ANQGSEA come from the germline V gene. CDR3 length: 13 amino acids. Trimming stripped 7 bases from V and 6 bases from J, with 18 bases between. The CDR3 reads CSAEEQTGNGYTF. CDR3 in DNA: TGCAGCGCCGAAGAGCAGACCGGGAATGGCTACACCTTC. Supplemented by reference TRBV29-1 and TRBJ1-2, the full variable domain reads SAVISQKPSRDICQRGTSLTIQCQVDSQVTMMFWYRQQPGQSLTLIATANQGSEATYESGFVIDKFPISRPNLTFSTLTVSNMSPEDSSIYLCSAEEQTGNGYTFGSGTRLTVV.

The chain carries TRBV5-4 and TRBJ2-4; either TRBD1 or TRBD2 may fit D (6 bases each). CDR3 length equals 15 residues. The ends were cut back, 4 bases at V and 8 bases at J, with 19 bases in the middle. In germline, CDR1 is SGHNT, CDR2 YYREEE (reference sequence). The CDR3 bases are TGTGCCAGCAGCAGGGGGGTAAGGCCCGGGGACATTCAGTACTTC. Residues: CASSRGVRPGDIQYF.

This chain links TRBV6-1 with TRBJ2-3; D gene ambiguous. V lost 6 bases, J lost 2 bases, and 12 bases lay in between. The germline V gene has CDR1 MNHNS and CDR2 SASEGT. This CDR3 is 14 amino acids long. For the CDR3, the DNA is TGTGCCAGCAGGAAGGACGGGTACACAGATACGCAGTATTTT. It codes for CASRKDGYTDTQYF.

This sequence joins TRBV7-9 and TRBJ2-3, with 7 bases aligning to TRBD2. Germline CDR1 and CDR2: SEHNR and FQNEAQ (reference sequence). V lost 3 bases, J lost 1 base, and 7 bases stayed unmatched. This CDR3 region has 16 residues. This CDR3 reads CASSFRLAVGTDTQYF. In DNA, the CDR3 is TGTGCCAGCAGCTTTCGGCTAGCGGTAGGCACAGATACGCAGTATTTT.

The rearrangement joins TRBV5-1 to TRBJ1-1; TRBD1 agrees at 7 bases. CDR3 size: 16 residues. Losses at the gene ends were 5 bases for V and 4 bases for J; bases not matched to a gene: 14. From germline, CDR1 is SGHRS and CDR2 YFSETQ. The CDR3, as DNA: TGCGCCAGCAGTTTCGACCCGACAGGGAGCTCCACTGAAGCTTTCTTT. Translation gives CASSFDPTGSSTEAFF.

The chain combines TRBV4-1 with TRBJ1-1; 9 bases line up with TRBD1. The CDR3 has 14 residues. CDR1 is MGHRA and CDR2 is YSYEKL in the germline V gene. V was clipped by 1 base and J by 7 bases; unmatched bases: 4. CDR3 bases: TGCGCCAGCAGCCAAGGTCGGGACAGGGATGAAGCTTTCTTT. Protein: CASSQGRDRDEAFF.

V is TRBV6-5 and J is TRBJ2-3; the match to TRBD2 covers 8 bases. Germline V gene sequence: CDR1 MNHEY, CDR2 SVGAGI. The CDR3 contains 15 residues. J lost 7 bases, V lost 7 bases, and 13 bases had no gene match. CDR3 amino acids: CASTAGGEGPNTQYF. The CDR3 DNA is TGTGCCAGCACCGCCGGGGGGGAGGGGCCCAATACGCAGTATTTT.

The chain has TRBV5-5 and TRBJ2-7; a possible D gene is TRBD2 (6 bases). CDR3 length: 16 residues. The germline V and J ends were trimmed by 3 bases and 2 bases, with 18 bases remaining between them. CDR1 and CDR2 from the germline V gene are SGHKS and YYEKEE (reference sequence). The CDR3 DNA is TGTGCCAGCAGCTCCCCTTGGCGGGGACCTACCTACGAGCAGTACTTC. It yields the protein CASSSPWRGPTYEQYF.

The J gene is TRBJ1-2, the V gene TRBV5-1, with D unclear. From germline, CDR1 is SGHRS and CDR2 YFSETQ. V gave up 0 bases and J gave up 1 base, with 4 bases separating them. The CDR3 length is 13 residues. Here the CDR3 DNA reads TGCGCCAGCAGCTTGGAAAATAACTATGGCTACACCTTC. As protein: CASSLENNYGYTF. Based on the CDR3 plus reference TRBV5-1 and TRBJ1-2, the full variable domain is KAGVTQTPRYLIKTRGQQVTLSCSPISGHRSVSWYQQTPGQGLQFLFEYFSETQRNKGNFPGRFSGRQFSNSRSEMNVSTLELGDSALYLCASSLENNYGYTFGSGTRLTVV.

Written as DNA, the CDR3 is TGTGCCAGCAGTTTAGCGGCAGGGCTCGCCCCAAAAGGCTACACCTTC. It codes for CASSLAAGLAPKGYTF. The V call is TRBV28, the J call TRBJ1-2; weak D call: TRBD1 (5 bases). The CDR3 is 16 amino acids. The V gene lost 2 bases and the J gene lost 8 bases, with 21 bases spanning the gap. The germline V gene has CDR1 MDHEN and CDR2 SYDVKM.

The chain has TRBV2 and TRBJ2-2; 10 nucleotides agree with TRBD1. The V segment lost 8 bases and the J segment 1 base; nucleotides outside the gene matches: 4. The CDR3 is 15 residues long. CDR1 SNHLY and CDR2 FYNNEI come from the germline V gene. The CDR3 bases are TGTGCCAGCTCCCGGGACAGGGGGAACACCGGGGAGCTGTTTTTT. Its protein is CASSRDRGNTGELFF.

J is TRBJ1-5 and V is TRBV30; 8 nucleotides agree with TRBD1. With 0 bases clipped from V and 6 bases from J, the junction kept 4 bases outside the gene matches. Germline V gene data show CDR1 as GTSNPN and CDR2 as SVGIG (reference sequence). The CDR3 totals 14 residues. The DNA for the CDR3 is TGTGCCTGGAGTGTCGGACAGGGAGCTCAGCCCCAGCATTTT. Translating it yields CAWSVGQGAQPQHF.

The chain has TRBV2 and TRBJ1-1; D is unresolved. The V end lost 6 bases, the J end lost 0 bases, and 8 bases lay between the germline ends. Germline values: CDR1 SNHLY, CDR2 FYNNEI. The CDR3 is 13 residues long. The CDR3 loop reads CASRWGMNTEAFF. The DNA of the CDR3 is TGTGCCAGCAGGTGGGGAATGAACACTGAAGCTTTCTTT.

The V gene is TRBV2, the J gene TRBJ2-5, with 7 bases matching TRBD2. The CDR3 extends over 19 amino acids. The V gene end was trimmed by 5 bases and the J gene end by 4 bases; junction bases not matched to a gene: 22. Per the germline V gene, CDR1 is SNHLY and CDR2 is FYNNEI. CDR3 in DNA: TGTGCCAGCAGTCAATTGGGGGGGAGGGACGGCGAAGTGGGAGAGACCCAGTACTTC. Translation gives CASSQLGGRDGEVGETQYF.

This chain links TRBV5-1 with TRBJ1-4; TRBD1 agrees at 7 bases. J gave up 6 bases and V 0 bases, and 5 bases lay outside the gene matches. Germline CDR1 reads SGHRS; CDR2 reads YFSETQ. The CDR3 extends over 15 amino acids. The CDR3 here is CASSLAGTADEKLFF. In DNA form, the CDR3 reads TGCGCCAGCAGCTTGGCCGGGACAGCCGATGAAAAACTGTTTTTT.

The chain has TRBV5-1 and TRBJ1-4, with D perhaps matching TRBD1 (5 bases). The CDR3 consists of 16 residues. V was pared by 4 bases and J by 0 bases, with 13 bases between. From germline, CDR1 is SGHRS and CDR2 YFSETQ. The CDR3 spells CASSGGAASTNEKLFF. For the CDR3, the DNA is TGCGCCAGCAGCGGAGGGGCAGCTTCAACTAATGAAAAACTGTTTTTT.

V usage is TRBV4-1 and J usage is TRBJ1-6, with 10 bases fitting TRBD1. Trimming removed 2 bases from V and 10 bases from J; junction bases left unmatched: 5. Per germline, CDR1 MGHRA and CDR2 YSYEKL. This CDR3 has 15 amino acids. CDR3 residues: CASSQPDRGRSPLHF. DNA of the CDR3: TGCGCCAGCAGCCAACCTGACAGGGGGCGGTCACCCCTCCACTTT.

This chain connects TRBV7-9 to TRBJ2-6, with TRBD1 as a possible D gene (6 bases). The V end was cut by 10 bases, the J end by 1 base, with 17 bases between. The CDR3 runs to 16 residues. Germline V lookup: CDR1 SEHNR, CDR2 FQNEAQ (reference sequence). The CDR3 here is CATIPATGSGANVLTF. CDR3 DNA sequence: TGTGCCACCATACCAGCTACAGGGTCTGGGGCCAACGTCCTGACTTTC.

In DNA form, the CDR3 reads TGTGCCAGCAGAGGAGATAGGGCTCGCACAGATACGCAGTATTTT. It is translated as CASRGDRARTDTQYF. The chain couples TRBV28 to TRBJ2-3; D not resolved. The CDR3 is 15 residues long. Looked up from germline, CDR1 is MDHEN and CDR2 is SYDVKM. V was cut by 6 bases and J by 1 base, with 14 bases left in between.

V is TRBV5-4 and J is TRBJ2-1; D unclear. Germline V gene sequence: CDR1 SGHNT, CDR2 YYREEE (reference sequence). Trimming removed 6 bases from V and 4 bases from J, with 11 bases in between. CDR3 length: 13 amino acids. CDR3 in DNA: TGTGCCAGCACCCAGACAAATTACAATGAGCAGTTCTTC. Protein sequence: CASTQTNYNEQFF.